This T cell receptor (beta chain) comes out of a study of blood T cells in healthy people across ages. Whole-study findings and limits: Diversity was higher, and naive CD4+ cells more numerous, in long-lived donors than in aged donors. With age, beta diversity per million T cells declined roughly linearly, significantly by about 37.

As concerns this clonotype: The antigen is undetermined. The junction departs from germline at one end; a sequencing error may be responsible.

This CDR3 has 16 residues. Germline assignment: CDR1 DFQATT and CDR2 SNEGSKA (reference sequence). Individuals who donated were healthy Caucasians from Russia aged roughly 6 to 100. Alongside a J-beta primer mix, a sample-barcoded 5' primer served in a second PCR lasting about 6 to 12 cycles. TCRdb re-called the 5' RACE reads through MiXCR, storing one row per CDR3 protein. The sample holds 1.5 million to 2 million distinct CDR3 sequences, about 50% seen once. The sample consisted of blood. The gene calls are TRBV20-1 and TRBJ1-2; D not certain. This TCR came from a woman aged 40 to 50 in good health. The CDR3 DNA reads TGCAGTGTTAGAGATCAGAAGAAGGGCCACAACTATGGCTACACCTTC. Encoded protein: CSVRDQKKGHNYGYTF.